The 7 T cell receptor beta chains listed next were all sequenced from one sample in a study of blood T cell repertoires in COVID-19. Repertoires were generated with immunoSEQ multiplex PCR, while TCRdb's copy carries only in-frame clones and drops some. The sample lists around 260,000 clones; around 87% were seen once. What was sequenced was peripheral blood. The receptors shown here come from a woman aged 45-59 years with acute or convalescent COVID-19.

This chain links TRBV5-6 with TRBJ1-4; TRBD1 aligns across 7 bases. The CDR3 has 16 residues. V lost 0 bases and J lost 3; bases outside the gene matches: 5. In germline, CDR1 is SGHDT, CDR2 YYEEEE. The DNA of the CDR3 is TGTGCCAGCAGCTTGGTTGAGGGGGCTGCTAATGAAAAACTGTTTTTT. This sequence encodes CASSLVEGAANEKLFF. The whole variable domain, remainder taken from reference TRBV5-6 and TRBJ1-4, is DAGVTQSPTHLIKTRGQQVTLRCSPKSGHDTVSWYQQALGQGPQFIFQYYEEEERQRGNFPDRFSGHQFPNYSSELNVNALLLGDSALYLCASSLVEGAANEKLFFGSGTQLSVL.

This chain links TRBV18 with TRBJ1-5; TRBD1 is a possible D gene (5 bases). Germline V lookup: CDR1 KGHSH, CDR2 LQKENI. V was trimmed by 0 bases and J by 1 base, leaving 16 bases between them. This CDR3 is 18 amino acids long. This chain's CDR3 is CASSPPGRVLGSNQPQHF. The DNA of the CDR3 is TGTGCCAGCTCACCACCGGGCAGGGTTTTGGGGAGCAATCAGCCCCAGCATTTT.

The chain recombines TRBV6-5 with TRBJ1-1; D is perhaps TRBD1 (5 bases). Per the germline V gene, CDR1 is MNHEY and CDR2 is SVGAGI. The CDR3 totals 15 residues. V was shortened by 0 bases and J by 3 bases, with 11 bases between the two germline ends. In DNA form, the CDR3 reads TGTGCCAGCAGTTACTCGAGTGGGGACTACACTGAAGCTTTCTTT. This encodes CASSYSSGDYTEAFF.

The V gene is TRBV5-1, the J gene TRBJ1-2; D not certain. With 4 bases removed from V and 3 bases from J, the gap between germline ends came to 13 bases. There are 14 residues in the CDR3. From germline, CDR1 is SGHRS and CDR2 YFSETQ. The CDR3 sequence is CASSGNWGDYGYTF. The CDR3 coding sequence is TGCGCCAGCAGCGGTAATTGGGGAGACTATGGCTACACCTTC.

The V and J genes are TRBV27 and TRBJ1-2; TRBD1 agrees at 11 bases. The CDR3 consists of 15 residues. Germline-derived CDR1 and CDR2 are MNHEY and SMNVEV (reference sequence). V lost 3 bases, J lost 2 bases, and 2 bases stayed unmatched. In DNA, the CDR3 is TGTGCCAGCAGTTTGAGGACAGGGGGCAACTATGGCTACACCTTC. Amino acid sequence: CASSLRTGGNYGYTF.

The chain combines TRBV28 with TRBJ1-1; TRBD1 matches at 7 bases. V lost 7 bases, J lost 1 base, and 15 bases stayed unmatched. Germline assignment: CDR1 MDHEN and CDR2 SYDVKM. The CDR3 contains 17 residues. The CDR3 DNA sequence: TGTGCCAGCACCTCAGCAGGGGGTTTGTGGAGGAACACTGAAGCTTTCTTT. It specifies CASTSAGGLWRNTEAFF.

The chain uses TRBV7-2 and TRBJ1-1, with D possibly matching TRBD1 (6 bases). The CDR3 runs to 19 residues. The germline gives CDR1 SGHTA, CDR2 FQGNSA. V shed 7 bases and J shed 0 bases, with 27 bases lying between them. The CDR3 here is CASTSLGGRGTLMNTEAFF. In DNA form, the CDR3 reads TGTGCCAGCACCTCCCTGGGGGGGAGGGGGACCCTCATGAACACTGAAGCTTTCTTT.